These 10 T cell receptor beta chains were sequenced from one sample in a study of quantifying T cell responses using KT2 cells. Overall study: TCR alpha and beta constant-region primers primed reverse transcription of RNA.

Each cDNA got a UMI-containing oligo ligated at its 3' end. An equimolar mix of RC1.1 and RC1.2 primed the beta chain across TRBC1 and TRBC2. TCRdb redid the calling of the UMI-ligation and nested PCR reads with MiXCR, one entry per CDR3 protein. Among tens of thousands of distinct CDR3 sequences listed, under 7.5% were seen once. The material sequenced was PBMCs spiked with cells of the T cell clone KT2. The origin of the receptors is a human donor.

This clonotype has a count of ten or more. This CDR3 reads CASVQGFEQYF. CDR3 nucleotides: TGTGCCAGCGTCCAGGGGTTCGAGCAGTACTTC. This chain connects TRBV2 to TRBJ2-7, with D perhaps matching TRBD1 (6 bases). Germline-derived CDR1 and CDR2 are SNHLY and FYNNEI. V lost 8 bases, J lost 6 bases, and 11 bases lay in between. This CDR3 comprises 11 residues. The whole variable domain, remainder taken from reference TRBV2 and TRBJ2-7, is EPEVTQTPSHQVTQMGQEVILRCVPISNHLYFYWYRQILGQKVEFLVSFYNNEISEKSEIFDDQFSVERPDGSNFTLKIRSTKLEDSAMYFCASVQGFEQYFGPGTRLTVT.

This clonotype was counted between two and nine times. V is TRBV27 and J is TRBJ2-1; D is undetermined. Germline V lookup: CDR1 MNHEY, CDR2 SMNVEV (reference sequence). V lost 3 bases and J lost 0, with 3 bases in between. The CDR3 spans 13 residues. The CDR3 coding sequence is TGTGCCAGCAGTTTGCGCTCCTACAATGAGCAGTTCTTC. Protein product: CASSLRSYNEQFF.

This clonotype was picked up many times. The J gene is TRBJ1-2, the V gene TRBV19; a weak D match, TRBD1 (6 bases). The CDR3 sequence is 14 residues long. Germline CDR1 reads LNHDA; CDR2 reads SQIVND (reference sequence). V lost 7 bases to trimming and J lost 3 bases, with 15 bases between them. CDR3 nucleotide sequence: TGTGCCAGTAACCCACAGGGCTACTACTATGGCTACACCTTC. This codes for CASNPQGYYYGYTF.

This clonotype was picked up many times. This chain connects TRBV13 to TRBJ1-1, with D possibly matching TRBD1 (6 bases). V was pared by 1 base and J by 3 bases, with 12 bases between. The germline V gene has CDR1 PRHDT and CDR2 FYEKMQ (reference sequence). This CDR3 spans 15 amino acids. CDR3 loop: CASSLERGGDTEAFF. For the CDR3, the DNA is TGTGCCAGCAGCTTAGAGAGAGGGGGAGACACTGAAGCTTTCTTT.

The chain joins TRBV27 to TRBJ1-5; TRBD1 is a possible D gene (5 bases). Trimming pared 3 bases from V and 4 bases from J, leaving 16 bases between. CDR1 MNHEY and CDR2 SMNVEV come from the germline V gene (reference sequence). The CDR3 has 16 amino acids. For the CDR3, the DNA is TGTGCCAGCAGTTTCAGGTACAGGCGGGAGAATCAGCCCCAGCATTTT. Translating gives CASSFRYRRENQPQHF.

This clonotype was counted ten times or more. The V and J genes are TRBV20-1 and TRBJ1-1, with no clear D. Germline lookup yields CDR1 DFQATT and CDR2 SNEGSKA (reference sequence). The CDR3 runs 12 residues. V lost 1 base, J lost 0 bases, and 3 bases lay in between. The CDR3 reads CSARGMNTEAFF. The CDR3 bases are TGCAGTGCTAGAGGTATGAACACTGAAGCTTTCTTT.

This clonotype was counted many times. CDR3: CASSPLLSSGSTDTQYF. For the CDR3, the DNA is TGTGCCAGCAGCCCTCTCCTATCTAGCGGTAGCACAGATACGCAGTATTTT. J is TRBJ2-3 and V is TRBV5-5, with TRBD2 matching 7 bases. Germline CDR1 SGHKS, CDR2 YYEKEE (reference sequence). The CDR3 is 17 residues long. Losses at the gene ends were 4 bases for V and 0 bases for J; bases not matched to a gene: 11.

The sample holds many counts of this clonotype. V and J are TRBV6-2 or TRBV6-3 and TRBJ2-1; D possibly corresponds to TRBD2 (5 bases). The CDR3 contains 15 residues. Germline CDR1 is MNHEY and CDR2 is SVGEGT. V lost 2 bases, J lost 1 base, and 9 bases lay in between. The CDR3 region is CASSYRTPSYNEQFF. CDR3 coding DNA: TGTGCCAGCAGTTACAGGACTCCATCCTACAATGAGCAGTTCTTC.

This clonotype was counted ten times or more. The CDR3 coding sequence is TGTGCCAGCAGACTCTGGACTAGCGGAACCTACGAGCAGTACTTC. It encodes CASRLWTSGTYEQYF. This chain connects TRBV14 to TRBJ2-7, with 10 bases identical to TRBD2. Germline V gives CDR1 SGHDN, CDR2 FVKESK. CDR3 length: 15 residues. Trimming cost V 6 bases and J 2 bases; bases outside gene matches: 7.

At least ten counts were recorded for this clonotype. This chain joins TRBV20-1 and TRBJ1-2; 7 bases map to TRBD1. Germline CDR1 DFQATT, CDR2 SNEGSKA (reference sequence). The V gene end was trimmed by 6 bases and the J gene end by 3 bases; junction bases not matched to a gene: 7. The CDR3 is 13 amino acids. This chain's CDR3 is CSAPNRGDYGYTF. As DNA, the CDR3 is TGCAGTGCACCTAACAGGGGTGACTATGGCTACACCTTC.